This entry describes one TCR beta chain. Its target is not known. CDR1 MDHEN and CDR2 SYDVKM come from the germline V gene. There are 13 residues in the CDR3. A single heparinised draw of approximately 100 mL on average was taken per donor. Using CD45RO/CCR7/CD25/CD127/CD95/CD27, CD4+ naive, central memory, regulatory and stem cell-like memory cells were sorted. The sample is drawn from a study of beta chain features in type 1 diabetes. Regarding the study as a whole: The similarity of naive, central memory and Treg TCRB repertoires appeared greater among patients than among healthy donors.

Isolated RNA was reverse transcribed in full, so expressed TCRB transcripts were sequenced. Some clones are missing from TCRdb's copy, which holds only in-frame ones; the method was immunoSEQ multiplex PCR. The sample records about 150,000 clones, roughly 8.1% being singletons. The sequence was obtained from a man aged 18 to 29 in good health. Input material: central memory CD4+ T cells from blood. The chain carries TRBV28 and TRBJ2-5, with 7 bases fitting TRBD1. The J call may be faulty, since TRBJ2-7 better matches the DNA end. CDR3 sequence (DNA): TGTGCCAGCAGCATCAGGGGGTGGTACGAGCAGTACTTC. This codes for CASSIRGWYEQYF.